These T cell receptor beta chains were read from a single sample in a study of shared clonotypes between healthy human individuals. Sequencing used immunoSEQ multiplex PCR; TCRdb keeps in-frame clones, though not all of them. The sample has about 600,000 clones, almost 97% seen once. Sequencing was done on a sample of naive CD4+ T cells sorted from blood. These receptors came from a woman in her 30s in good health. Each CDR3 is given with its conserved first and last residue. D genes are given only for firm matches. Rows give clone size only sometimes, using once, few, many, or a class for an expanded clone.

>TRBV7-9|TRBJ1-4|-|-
TGTGCCAGCAGCTCATCAGGGCAATCGAGGGGAAAACTGTTTTTT
CASSSSGQSRGKLFF
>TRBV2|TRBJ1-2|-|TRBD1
TGTGCCAGCGACGAGACAGGGGGCCGTGGCTACACCTTC
CASDETGGRGYTF
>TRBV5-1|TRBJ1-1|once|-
TGCGCCAGCAGCTTTTCTGGTGAAGCTTTCTTT
CASSFSGEAFF
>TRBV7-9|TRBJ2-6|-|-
TGTGCCAGCAGCTTGTTCGACATATCTGGGGCCAACGTCCTGACTTTC
CASSLFDISGANVLTF
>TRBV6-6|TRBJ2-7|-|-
TGTGCCAGCAGTCCAGGTTTGGGGGGCCGCTCCTACGAGCAGTACTTC
CASSPGLGGRSYEQYF
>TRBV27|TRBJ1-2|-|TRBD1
TGTGCCAGCAAGGAGGGGACAGGGTATGGCTACACCTTC
CASKEGTGYGYTF
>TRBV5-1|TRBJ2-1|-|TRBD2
TGCGCCAGCAGTCCGGGGGGTACCTACAATGAGCAGTTCTTC
CASSPGGTYNEQFF
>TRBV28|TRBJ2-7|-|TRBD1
TGTGCCAGCAGCAGATTATGGGACAGGGGGTCCTACGAGCAGTACTTC
CASSRLWDRGSYEQYF
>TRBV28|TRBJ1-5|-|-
TGTGCCAGCAGTTTATGGGCGGGGGTACATCAGCCCCAGCATTTT
CASSLWAGVHQPQHF
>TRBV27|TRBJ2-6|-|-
TGTGCCAGCGATCAAGAGGTGGGGTGGAGGGGCCCGACTGTGCGCTCTGGGGCCAACGTCCTGACTTTC
CASDQEVGWRGPTVRSGANVLTF
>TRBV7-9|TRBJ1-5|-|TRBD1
TGTGCCAGCAGCTTAGCGCTAGGAGGGGGCCATCAGCCCCAGCATTTT
CASSLALGGGHQPQHF
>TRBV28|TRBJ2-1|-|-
TGTGCCAGCAGTGAAGGAGGGAGTATTGAGCAGTTCTTC
CASSEGGSIEQFF
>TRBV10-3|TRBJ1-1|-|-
TGTGCCATCAGTGAGTCCCGGCCGGAGGGGTGGACCACTGAAGCTTTCTTT
CAISESRPEGWTTEAFF
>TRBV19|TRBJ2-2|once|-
TGTGCCAGTAAGGGTCAGGGCGACACCGGGGAGCTGTTTTTT
CASKGQGDTGELFF
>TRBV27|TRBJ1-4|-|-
TGTGCCAGCAGTTCGTTTAGGGCTTCCAGTGAAAAACTGTTTTTT
CASSSFRASSEKLFF
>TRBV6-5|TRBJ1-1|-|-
TGTGCCAGCAGTTACTCTTCTCAGTTGGGTTTCAGTGAAGCTTTCTTT
CASSYSSQLGFSEAFF
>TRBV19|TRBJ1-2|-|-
TGTGCCAGTAGGTCCGGAAGCTACACCTTC
CASRSGSYTF
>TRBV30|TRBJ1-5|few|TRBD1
TGTGCCTGGAGTGAGGGACAGGGTGCTGCTGGCAATCAGCCCCAGCATTTT
CAWSEGQGAAGNQPQHF
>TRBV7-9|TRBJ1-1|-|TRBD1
TGTGCCAGCAGTCGTGACAGGGCTGAAGCTTTCTTT
CASSRDRAEAFF
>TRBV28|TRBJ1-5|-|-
TGTGCCAGTCACTTGAAAGGGGGGTTTGGGCAGCCCCAGCATTTT
CASHLKGGFGQPQHF
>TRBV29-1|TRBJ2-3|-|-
TGCAGCGCCGGAGATACGCAGTATTTT
CSAGDTQYF
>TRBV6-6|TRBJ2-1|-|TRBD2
TGTGCCAGCAGTTCGTCCCTAGCGGGAGGGCCCAATGAGCAGTTCTTC
CASSSSLAGGPNEQFF
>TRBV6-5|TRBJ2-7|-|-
TGTGCCAGCAGGCTTGGGGCCGACTACGAGCAGTACTTC
CASRLGADYEQYF
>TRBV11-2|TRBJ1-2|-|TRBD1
TGTGCCAGCAGTTCCACAGGGGTCGGCTACACCTTC
CASSSTGVGYTF
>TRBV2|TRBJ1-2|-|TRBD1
TGTGCCAGCAGCCTTTGGAAGGGGGCGAACTATGGCTACACCTTC
CASSLWKGANYGYTF
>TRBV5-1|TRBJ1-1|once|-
TGCGCCAGCAGCTTGGAGGGAATGAACACTGAAGCTTTCTTT
CASSLEGMNTEAFF
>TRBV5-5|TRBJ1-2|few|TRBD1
TGTGCCAGCAGCGCCACGACAGGGAACTATGGCTACACCTTC
CASSATTGNYGYTF
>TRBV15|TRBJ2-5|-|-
TGTGCCACCAGCGGAGGGATCGGAGAGACCCAGTACTTC
CATSGGIGETQYF
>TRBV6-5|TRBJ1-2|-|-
TGTGCCAGCGGCCCTTACTATGGCTACACCTTC
CASGPYYGYTF
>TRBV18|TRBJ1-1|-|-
TGTGCCAGCTCACCACGGAGAGGGGGGGGGCCGGAGAACACTGAAGCTTTCTTT
CASSPRRGGGPENTEAFF
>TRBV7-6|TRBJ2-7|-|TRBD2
TGTGCCAGCAGCCTAACTTATGGACTAGCGGGATTACCGCTAGGAGAGCAGTACTTC
CASSLTYGLAGLPLGEQYF
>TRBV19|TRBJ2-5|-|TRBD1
TGTGCCAGTAGTCTAGAATCCGGGACAGGGTGGGAGACCCAGTACTTC
CASSLESGTGWETQYF
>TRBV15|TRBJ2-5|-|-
TGTGCCACCAGCAGAATCGGGGGTGAGACCCAGTACTTC
CATSRIGGETQYF
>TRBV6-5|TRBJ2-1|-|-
TGTGCCAGCAGGGGGTTGGGGAGCTCCTACAATGAGCAGTTCTTC
CASRGLGSSYNEQFF
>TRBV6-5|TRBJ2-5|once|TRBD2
TGTGCCAGCAGTAGGGGACTAGTCGAGACCCAGTACTTC
CASSRGLVETQYF
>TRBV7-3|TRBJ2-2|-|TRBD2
TGTGCCAGCAGCTTAGCGGGAGTTGATAACGGGGAGCTGTTTTTT
CASSLAGVDNGELFF
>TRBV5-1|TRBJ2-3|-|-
TGCGCCAGCAGTAAGGGGGATCACTCGGATACGCAGTATTTT
CASSKGDHSDTQYF
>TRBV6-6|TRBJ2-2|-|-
TGTGCCAGCAGGACCCAAACCGGGGAGCTGTTTTTT
CASRTQTGELFF
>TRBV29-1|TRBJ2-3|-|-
TGCAGCGTTAGTTTACGGAATACGCAGTATTTT
CSVSLRNTQYF
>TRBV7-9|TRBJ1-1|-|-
TGTGCCAGCAGCTTAGAAGCCAGGGTGAACACTGAAGCTTTCTTT
CASSLEARVNTEAFF
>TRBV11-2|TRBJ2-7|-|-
TGTGCCAGCAGCTTCCGGGTTTCCTACGGGCAGTACTTC
CASSFRVSYGQYF
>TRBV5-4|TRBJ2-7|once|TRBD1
TGTGCCAGCGGCTCTCCAGGGACAGGGAGCTACGAGCAGTACTTC
CASGSPGTGSYEQYF
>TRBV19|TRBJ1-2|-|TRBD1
TGTGCCAGTAGTAAAGGGACAGGGCAATATGGCTACACCTTC
CASSKGTGQYGYTF
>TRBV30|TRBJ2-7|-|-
TGTGCCTGGACCGGGGGGCGGCCGGGGGCGGCATACGAGCAGTACTTC
CAWTGGRPGAAYEQYF
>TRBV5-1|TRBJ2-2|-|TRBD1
TGCGCCAGCAGCTGGACAGGGGTTAACACCGGGGAGCTGTTTTTT
CASSWTGVNTGELFF
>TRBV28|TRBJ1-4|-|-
TGTGCCAGCAGTTTAAAGGGTGGAGGGTATGAAAAACTGTTTTTT
CASSLKGGGYEKLFF
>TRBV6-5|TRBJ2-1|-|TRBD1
TGTGCCAGCAGTTATCACGGGACAGGGTTATACAATGAGCAGTTCTTC
CASSYHGTGLYNEQFF
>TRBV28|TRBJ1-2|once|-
TGTGCCAGCAGTTCCGGAAAATTCAACTATGGCTACACCTTC
CASSSGKFNYGYTF
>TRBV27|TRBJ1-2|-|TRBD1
TGTGCCAGCCTAAGGGACAGGTCTTCTCATGGCTACACCTTC
CASLRDRSSHGYTF
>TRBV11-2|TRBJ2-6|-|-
TGTGCCAGCAGCTTAGGCGGCTTAAGGGGTTCTGGGGCCAACGTCCTGACTTTC
CASSLGGLRGSGANVLTF
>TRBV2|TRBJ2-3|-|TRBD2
TGTGCCAGCACCGTGACTAGCGCTGTCGGAGATACGCAGTATTTT
CASTVTSAVGDTQYF
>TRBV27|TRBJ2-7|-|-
TGTGCCAGCAGTTTCTCCCAGCAGTTTCAGGGGGGATCCTACGAGCAGTACTTC
CASSFSQQFQGGSYEQYF
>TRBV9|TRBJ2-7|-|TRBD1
TGTGCCAGCAGCGGGACAGGGAAGGGCTACGAGCAGTACTTC
CASSGTGKGYEQYF
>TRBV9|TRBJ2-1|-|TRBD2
TGTGCCAGCAGCGGGACTAGCGGGAGGGGGGAGCAGTTCTTC
CASSGTSGRGEQFF